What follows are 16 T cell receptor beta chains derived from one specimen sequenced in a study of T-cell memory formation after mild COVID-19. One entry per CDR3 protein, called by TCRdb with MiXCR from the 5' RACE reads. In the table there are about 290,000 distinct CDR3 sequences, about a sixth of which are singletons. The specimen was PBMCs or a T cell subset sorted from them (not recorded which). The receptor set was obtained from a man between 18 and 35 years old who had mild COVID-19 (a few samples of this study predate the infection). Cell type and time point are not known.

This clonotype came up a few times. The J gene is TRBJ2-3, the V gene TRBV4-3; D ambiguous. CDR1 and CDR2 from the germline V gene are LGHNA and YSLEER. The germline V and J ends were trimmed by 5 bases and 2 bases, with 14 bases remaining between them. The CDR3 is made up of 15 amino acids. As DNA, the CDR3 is TGCGCCAGCAGCGGCCGGGCCTCACCCACAGATACGCAGTATTTT. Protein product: CASSGRASPTDTQYF.

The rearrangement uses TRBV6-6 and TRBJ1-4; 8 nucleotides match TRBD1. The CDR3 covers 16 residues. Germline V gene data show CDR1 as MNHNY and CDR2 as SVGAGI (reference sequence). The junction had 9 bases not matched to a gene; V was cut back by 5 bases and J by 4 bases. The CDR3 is CASSPTGGKFNEKLFF. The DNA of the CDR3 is TGTGCCAGCAGTCCTACAGGGGGAAAGTTTAATGAAAAACTGTTTTTT.

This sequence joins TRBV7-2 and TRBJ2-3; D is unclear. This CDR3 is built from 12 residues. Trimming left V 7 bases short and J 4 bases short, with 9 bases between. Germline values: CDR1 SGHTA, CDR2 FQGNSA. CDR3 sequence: CASISGPDTQYF. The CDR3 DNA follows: TGTGCCAGCATATCCGGGCCAGATACGCAGTATTTT.

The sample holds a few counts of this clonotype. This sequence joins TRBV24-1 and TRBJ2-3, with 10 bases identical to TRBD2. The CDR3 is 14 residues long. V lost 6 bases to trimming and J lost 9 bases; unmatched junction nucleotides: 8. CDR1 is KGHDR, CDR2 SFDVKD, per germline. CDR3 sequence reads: CATSRVAGGGTQYF. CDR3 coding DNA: TGTGCCACCAGTCGGGTAGCGGGGGGAGGAACGCAGTATTTT.

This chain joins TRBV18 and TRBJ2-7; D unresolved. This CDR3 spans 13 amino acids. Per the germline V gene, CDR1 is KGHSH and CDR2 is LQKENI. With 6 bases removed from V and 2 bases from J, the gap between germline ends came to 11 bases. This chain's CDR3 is CASSPGSPYEQYV. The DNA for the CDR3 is TGTGCCAGCTCCCCCGGTAGCCCCTACGAGCAGTACGTC.

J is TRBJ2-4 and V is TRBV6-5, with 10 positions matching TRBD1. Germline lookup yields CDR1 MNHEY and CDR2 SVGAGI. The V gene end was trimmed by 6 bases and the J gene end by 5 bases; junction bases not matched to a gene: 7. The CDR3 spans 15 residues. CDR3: CASSGGGTGENIQYF. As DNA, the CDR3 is TGTGCCAGCAGCGGGGGGGGGACAGGGGAAAACATTCAGTACTTC.

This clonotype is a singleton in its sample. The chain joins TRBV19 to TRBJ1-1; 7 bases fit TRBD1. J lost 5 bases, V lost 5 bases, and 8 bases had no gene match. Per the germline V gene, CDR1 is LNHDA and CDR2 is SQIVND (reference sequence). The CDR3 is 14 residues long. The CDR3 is CASSPRQGITEAFF. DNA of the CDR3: TGTGCCAGTAGTCCTCGACAGGGAATTACTGAAGCTTTCTTT.

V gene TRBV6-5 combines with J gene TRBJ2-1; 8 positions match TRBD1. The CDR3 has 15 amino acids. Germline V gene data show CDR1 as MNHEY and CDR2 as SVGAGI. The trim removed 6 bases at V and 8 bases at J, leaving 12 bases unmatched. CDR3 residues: CASSTGDRGGDEQFF. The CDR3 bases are TGTGCCAGCAGCACTGGAGACAGGGGTGGAGATGAGCAGTTCTTC.

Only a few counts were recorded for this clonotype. The CDR3 coding sequence is TGTGCCAGCAGTAGATCAGGGACTAGCGGGGGTAGTTGGTACCAAGAGACCCAGTACTTC. Encoded protein: CASSRSGTSGGSWYQETQYF. V is TRBV27 and J is TRBJ2-5; 14 bases fit TRBD2. The CDR3 is 20 residues long. Germline CDR1 and CDR2: MNHEY and SMNVEV (reference sequence). V was pared by 5 bases and J by 0 bases, with 14 bases of the junction left unmatched.

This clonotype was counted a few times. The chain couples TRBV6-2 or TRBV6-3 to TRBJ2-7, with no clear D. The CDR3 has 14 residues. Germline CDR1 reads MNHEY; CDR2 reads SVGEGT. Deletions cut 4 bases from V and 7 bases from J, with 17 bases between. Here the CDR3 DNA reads TGTGCCAGCAGTTTTGCCGGAAGGGATTTGGAGCAGTACGTC. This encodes CASSFAGRDLEQYV.

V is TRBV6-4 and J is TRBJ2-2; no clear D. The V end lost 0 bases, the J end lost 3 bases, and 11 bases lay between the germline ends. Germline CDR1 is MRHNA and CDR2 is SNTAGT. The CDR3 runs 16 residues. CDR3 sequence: CASSDSGGRHTGELFF. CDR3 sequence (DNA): TGTGCCAGCAGTGACTCAGGTGGCCGGCACACCGGGGAGCTGTTTTTT.

The CDR3 DNA follows: TGTGCCAGCAGCCAAGAGGGAGGCAGAGAAGCTTTCTTT. Translated, it gives CASSQEGGREAFF. The chain joins TRBV14 to TRBJ1-1; D remains ambiguous. Trimming removed 0 bases from V and 8 bases from J, with 10 bases in between. The CDR3 totals 13 residues. The germline gives CDR1 SGHDN, CDR2 FVKESK.

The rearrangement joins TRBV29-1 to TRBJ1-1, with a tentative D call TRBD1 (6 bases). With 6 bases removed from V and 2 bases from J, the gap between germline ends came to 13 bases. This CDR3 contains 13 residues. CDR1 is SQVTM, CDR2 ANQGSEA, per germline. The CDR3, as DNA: TGCAGCGTCTACGGGACATCCAACACTGAAGCTTTCTTT. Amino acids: CSVYGTSNTEAFF.

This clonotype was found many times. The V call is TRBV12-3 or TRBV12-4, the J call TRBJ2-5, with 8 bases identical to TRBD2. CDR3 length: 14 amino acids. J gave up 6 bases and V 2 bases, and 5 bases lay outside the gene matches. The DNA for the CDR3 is TGTGCCAGCAGTTTACAAGCGGGGGCACAGACCCAGTACTTC. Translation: CASSLQAGAQTQYF.

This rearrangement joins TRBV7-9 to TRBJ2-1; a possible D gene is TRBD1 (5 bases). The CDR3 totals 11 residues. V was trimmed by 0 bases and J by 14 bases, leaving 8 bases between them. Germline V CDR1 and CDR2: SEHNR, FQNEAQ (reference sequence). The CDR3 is CASSLATDKFF. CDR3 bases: TGTGCCAGCAGCTTAGCGACAGATAAGTTCTTC.

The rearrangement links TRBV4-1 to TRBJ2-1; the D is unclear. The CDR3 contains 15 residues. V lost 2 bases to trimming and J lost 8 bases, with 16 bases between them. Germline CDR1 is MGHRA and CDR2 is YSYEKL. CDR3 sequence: CASSQRPPRNDEQFF. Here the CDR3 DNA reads TGCGCCAGCAGCCAAAGACCTCCGCGGAACGATGAGCAGTTCTTC.